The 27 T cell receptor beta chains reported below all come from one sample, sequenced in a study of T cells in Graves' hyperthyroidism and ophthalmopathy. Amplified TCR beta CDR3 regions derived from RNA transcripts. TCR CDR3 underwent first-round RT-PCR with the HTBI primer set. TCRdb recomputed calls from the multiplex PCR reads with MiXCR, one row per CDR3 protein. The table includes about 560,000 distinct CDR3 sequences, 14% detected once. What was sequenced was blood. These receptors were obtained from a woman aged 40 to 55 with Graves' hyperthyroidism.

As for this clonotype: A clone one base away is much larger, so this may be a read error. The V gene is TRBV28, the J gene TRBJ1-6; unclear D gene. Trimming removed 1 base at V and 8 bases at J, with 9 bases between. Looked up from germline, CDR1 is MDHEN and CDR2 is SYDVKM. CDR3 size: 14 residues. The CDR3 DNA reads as TGTGCCAGCAGTTTATCGCTCGACGATTCACCCCTCCACTTT. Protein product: CASSLSLDDSPLHF.

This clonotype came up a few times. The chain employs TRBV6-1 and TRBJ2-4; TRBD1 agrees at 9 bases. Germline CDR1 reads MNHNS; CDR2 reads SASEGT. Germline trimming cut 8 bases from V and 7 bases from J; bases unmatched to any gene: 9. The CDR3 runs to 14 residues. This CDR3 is CASRSGTGNNIQYF. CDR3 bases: TGTGCCAGCCGTTCCGGGACAGGGAACAACATTCAGTACTTC.

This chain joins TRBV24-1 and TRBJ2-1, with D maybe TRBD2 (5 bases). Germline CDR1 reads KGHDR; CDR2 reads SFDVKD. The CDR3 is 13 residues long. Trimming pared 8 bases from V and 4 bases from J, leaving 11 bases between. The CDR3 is CATMGRLYNEQFF. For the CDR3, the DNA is TGTGCCACCATGGGCAGACTATACAATGAGCAGTTCTTC.

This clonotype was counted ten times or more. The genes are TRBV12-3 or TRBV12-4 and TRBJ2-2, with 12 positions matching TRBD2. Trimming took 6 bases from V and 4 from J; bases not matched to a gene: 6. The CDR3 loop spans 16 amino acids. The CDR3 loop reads CASSDLGLAGTGELFF. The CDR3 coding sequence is TGTGCCAGCAGCGATCTGGGACTAGCGGGCACCGGGGAGCTGTTTTTT.

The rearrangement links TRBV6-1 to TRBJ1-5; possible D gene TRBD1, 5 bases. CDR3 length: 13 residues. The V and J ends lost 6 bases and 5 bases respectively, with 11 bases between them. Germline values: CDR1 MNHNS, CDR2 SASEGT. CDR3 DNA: TGTGCCAGCAGCTCTGGGGCTCATCAGCCCCAGCATTTT. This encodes CASSSGAHQPQHF.

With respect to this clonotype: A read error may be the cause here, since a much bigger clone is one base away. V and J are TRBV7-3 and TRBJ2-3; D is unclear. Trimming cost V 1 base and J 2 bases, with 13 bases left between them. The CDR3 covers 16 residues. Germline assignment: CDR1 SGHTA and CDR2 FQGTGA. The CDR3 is CASSLMRSPPTDTQYF. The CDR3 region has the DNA TGTGCCAGCAGCTTAATGAGGAGCCCACCCACAGATACGCAGTATTTT.

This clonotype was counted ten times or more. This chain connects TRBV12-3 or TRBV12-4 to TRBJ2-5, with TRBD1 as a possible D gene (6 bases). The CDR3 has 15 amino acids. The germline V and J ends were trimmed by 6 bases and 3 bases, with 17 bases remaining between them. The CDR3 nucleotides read TGTGCCAGCAGCCTGGGGGCTCGGGCCGAAGAGACCCAGTACTTC. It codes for CASSLGARAEETQYF.

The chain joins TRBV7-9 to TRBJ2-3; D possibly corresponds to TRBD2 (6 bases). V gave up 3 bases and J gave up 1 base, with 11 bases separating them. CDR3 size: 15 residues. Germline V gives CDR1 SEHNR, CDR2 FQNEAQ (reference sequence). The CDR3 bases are TGTGCCAGCAGCTTCGGCGGGATTGGCACAGATACGCAGTATTTT. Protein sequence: CASSFGGIGTDTQYF.

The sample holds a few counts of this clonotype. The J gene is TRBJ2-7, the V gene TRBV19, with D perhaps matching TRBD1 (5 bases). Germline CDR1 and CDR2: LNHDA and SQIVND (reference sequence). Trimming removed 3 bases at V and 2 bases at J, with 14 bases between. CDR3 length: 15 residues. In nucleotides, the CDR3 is TGTGCCAGTAGTATGGCCTCAGGGCGCGCCTACGAGCAGTACTTC. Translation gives CASSMASGRAYEQYF.

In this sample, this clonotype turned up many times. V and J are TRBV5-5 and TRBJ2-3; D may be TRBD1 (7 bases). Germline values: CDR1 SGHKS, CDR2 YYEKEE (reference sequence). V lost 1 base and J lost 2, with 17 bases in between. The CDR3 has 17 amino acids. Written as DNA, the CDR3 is TGTGCCAGCAGCTTGATGCAGGCAGGGGGGATCACAGATACGCAGTATTTT. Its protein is CASSLMQAGGITDTQYF. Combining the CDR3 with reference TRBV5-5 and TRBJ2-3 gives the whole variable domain DAGVTQSPTHLIKTRGQQVTLRCSPISGHKSVSWYQQVLGQGPQFIFQYYEKEERGRGNFPDRFSARQFPNYSSELNVNALLLGDSALYLCASSLMQAGGITDTQYFGPGTRLTVL.

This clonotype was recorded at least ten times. CDR3 region: CASSIGAYEAFF. As DNA, the CDR3 is TGTGCCAGCAGCATAGGGGCTTATGAAGCTTTCTTT. This chain joins TRBV11-3 and TRBJ1-1; a possible D gene is TRBD1 (5 bases). V was shortened by 5 bases and J by 7 bases, with 11 bases between the two germline ends. CDR1 is SGHNT, CDR2 YENEEA, per germline. The CDR3 extends over 12 amino acids.

CDR3 sequence: CASSKIQINSGANVLTF. The CDR3 DNA reads TGTGCCAGCAGCAAGATACAGATTAACTCTGGGGCCAACGTCCTGACTTTC. The J gene is TRBJ2-6, the V gene TRBV7-9; no firm D call. The CDR3 totals 17 residues. V was pared by 5 bases and J by 0 bases, with 14 bases between. Germline lookup yields CDR1 SEHNR and CDR2 FQNEAQ (reference sequence).

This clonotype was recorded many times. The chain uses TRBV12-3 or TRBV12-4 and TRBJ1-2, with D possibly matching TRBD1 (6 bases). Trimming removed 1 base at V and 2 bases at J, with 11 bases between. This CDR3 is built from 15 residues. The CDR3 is CASSLVSGANYGYTF. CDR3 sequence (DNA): TGTGCCAGCAGTTTAGTTTCGGGGGCGAACTATGGCTACACCTTC.

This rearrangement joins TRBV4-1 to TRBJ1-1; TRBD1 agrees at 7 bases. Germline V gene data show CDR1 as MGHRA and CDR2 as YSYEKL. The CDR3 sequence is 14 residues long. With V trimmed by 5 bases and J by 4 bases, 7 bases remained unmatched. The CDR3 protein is CASSIQSGGTEAFF. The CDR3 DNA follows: TGCGCCAGCAGCATACAGTCAGGGGGCACTGAAGCTTTCTTT.

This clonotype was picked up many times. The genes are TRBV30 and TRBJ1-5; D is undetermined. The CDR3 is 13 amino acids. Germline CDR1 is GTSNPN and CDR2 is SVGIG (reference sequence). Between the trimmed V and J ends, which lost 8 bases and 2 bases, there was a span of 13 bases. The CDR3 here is CAAAGFGNQPQHF. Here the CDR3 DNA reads TGTGCCGCTGCGGGTTTCGGCAATCAGCCCCAGCATTTT.

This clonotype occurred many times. This CDR3 reads CASSYSRELSEAFF. CDR3 in DNA: TGTGCCAGCAGTTACTCGAGAGAATTATCGGAGGCTTTCTTT. The chain recombines TRBV6-5 with TRBJ1-1; D is undetermined. The CDR3 has 14 amino acids. Germline V gene lookup returns CDR1 MNHEY and CDR2 SVGAGI. Trimming took off 0 bases at V and 11 bases at J, with 16 bases between the two ends.

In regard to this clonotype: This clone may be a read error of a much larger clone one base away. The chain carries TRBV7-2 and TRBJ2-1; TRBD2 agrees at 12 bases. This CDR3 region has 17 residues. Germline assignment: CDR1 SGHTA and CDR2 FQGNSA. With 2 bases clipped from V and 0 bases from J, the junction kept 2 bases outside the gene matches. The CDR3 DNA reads TGTGCCAGCAGCTTACTAGCGGGAGGGAGCTCCTACAATGAGCAGTTCTTC. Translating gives CASSLLAGGSSYNEQFF.

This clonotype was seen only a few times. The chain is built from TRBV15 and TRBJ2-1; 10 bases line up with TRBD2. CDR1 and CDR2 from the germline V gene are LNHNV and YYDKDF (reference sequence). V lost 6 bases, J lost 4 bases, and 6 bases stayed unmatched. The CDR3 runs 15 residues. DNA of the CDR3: TGTGCCACCAGTTTAGCTAGCGGGAGTTACAATGAGCAGTTCTTC. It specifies CATSLASGSYNEQFF.

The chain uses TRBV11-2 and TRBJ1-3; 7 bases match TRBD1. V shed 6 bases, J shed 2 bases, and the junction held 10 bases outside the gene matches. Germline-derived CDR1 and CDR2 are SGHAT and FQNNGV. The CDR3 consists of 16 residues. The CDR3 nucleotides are TGTGCCAGCAGTCCCTTAGGACAGGCAGCTGGAAACACCATATATTTT. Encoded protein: CASSPLGQAAGNTIYF.

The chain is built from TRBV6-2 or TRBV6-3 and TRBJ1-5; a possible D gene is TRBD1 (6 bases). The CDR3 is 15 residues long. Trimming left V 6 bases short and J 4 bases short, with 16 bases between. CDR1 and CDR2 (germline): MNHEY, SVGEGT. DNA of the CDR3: TGTGCCAGCAGCGGACTTGGGCAGGGGAATCAGCCCCAGCATTTT. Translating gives CASSGLGQGNQPQHF.

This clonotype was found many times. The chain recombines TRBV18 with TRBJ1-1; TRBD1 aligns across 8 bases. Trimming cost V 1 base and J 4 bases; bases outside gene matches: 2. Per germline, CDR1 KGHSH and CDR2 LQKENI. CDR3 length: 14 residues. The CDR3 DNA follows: TGTGCCAGCTCACCACGCACAGGGGGCACTGAAGCTTTCTTT. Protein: CASSPRTGGTEAFF.

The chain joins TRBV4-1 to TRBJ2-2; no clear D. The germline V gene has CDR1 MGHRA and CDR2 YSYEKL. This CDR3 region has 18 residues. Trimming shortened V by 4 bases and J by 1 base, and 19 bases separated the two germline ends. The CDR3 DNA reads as TGCGCCAGCAGCCCTCGGGTTTTACGACTGGAGAACACCGGGGAGCTGTTTTTT. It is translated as CASSPRVLRLENTGELFF.

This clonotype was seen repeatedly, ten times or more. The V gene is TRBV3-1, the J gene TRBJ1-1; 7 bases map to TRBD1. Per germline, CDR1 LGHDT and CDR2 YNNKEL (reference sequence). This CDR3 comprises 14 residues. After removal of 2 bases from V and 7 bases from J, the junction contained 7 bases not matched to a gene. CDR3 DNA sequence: TGTGCCAGCAGCCAAAGGGAGGGGGCTAATGAAGCTTTCTTT. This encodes CASSQREGANEAFF.

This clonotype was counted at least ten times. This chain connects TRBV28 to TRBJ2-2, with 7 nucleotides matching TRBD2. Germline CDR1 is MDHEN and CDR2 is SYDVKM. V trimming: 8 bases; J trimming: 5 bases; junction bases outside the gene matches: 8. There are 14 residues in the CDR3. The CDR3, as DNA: TGTGCCAGCTCGGGAGGTGTAATGACCGGGGAGCTGTTTTTT. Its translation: CASSGGVMTGELFF.

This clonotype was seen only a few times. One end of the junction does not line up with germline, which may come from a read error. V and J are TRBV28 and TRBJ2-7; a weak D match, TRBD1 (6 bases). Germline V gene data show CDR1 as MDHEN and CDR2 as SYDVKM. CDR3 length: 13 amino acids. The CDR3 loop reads CTSSSRDNYEQYF. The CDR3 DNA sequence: TGTACCAGCAGTTCCCGGGACAACTACGAGCAGTACTTC. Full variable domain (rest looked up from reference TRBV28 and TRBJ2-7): DVKVTQSSRYLVKRTGEKVFLECVQDMDHENMFWYRQDPGLGLRLIYFSYDVKMKEKGDIPEGYSVSREKKERFSLILESASTNQTSMYLCTSSSRDNYEQYFGPGTRLTVT.

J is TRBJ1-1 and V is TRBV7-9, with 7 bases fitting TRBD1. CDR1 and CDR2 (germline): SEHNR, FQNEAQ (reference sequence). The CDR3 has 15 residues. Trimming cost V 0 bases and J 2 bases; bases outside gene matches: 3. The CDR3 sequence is CASSLARDSNTEAFF. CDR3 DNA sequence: TGTGCCAGCAGCTTAGCCCGGGACAGCAACACTGAAGCTTTCTTT.

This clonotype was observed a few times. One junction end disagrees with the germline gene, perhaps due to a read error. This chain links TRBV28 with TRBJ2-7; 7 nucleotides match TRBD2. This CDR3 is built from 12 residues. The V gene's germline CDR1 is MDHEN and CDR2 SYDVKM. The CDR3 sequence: CASSVAGYERYF. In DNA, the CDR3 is TGTGCCAGCAGTGTAGCGGGCTACGAGCGGTACTTC.